This TCR beta chain is drawn from a study of blood T cell repertoires in COVID-19 (TCRdb year 2020). With regard to the full study: Samples from collaborators originated in the United States, Italy and Spain and spanned both the acute and convalescent phases of COVID-19. The material from the prospective study consisted of cDNA or gDNA derived from T cells, B-cell-depleted T cells, or PBMCs. Subjects who had been exposed to COVID-19, were actively infected with it, or had recovered from it provided the deeply sampled blood TCRbeta repertoires that made up the dataset. A freely available public database, intended as a resource for researchers studying the immune response to SARS-CoV-2, is where the repertoires were released. Samples were obtained from the ongoing ImmuneRACE study (first 160 participants) and from over a thousand subjects provided by 6 global collaborators. A de-identified subject ID, COVID-19 status, age in years and sex were almost always included in the sample metadata. Where available, HLA class I and class II types were taken from metadata supplied by the sample provider and were not determined by assay-based typing.

The immunoSEQ Assay, a bias-controlled multiplex PCR, was used to amplify TCRbeta CDR3 regions from genomic DNA. The authors processed their data as follows. The number of nucleated cells in each sample was estimated by amplification of reference gene primers within the assay. To quantify the absolute abundance of each unique TCRbeta CDR3 rearrangement, sequence reads were collapsed and filtered. For each sample, productive Simpson clonality was calculated as the square root of Simpson's diversity index over productive rearrangements. Held by TCRdb, this immuneACCESS table contains in-frame sequences only and omits some clones. Under half of the omission traces to an unresolved V gene where checked; the cause of the rest is unknown. That table furnishes V, J and clone size, whereas the DNA furnished D and trimming. The sample data list around 160,000 clones, and roughly 80% of these were observed just once. 35% to 45% of the sample is in the top ten clones.

Regarding this clone: Its antigen is still unknown. Base qualities are not recorded, but no much larger clone differs from it by a single base.

The CDR3 contains 18 residues, cysteine and phenylalanine counted. Kept here is only the CDR3 DNA, which spans 54 bases and is read in frame from base 1. Trimming takes 0 bases off V and 6 bases off J; junction bases not matched to a gene: 12. CDR1 and CDR2, per the germline V gene, are MNHEY and SVGEGT. Whole blood was collected in K2EDTA tubes by collaborating institutions according to the institutions' own protocols. Collaborator samples were shipped for TCRbeta analysis as frozen whole blood, isolated PBMCs, or DNA extracted from either sample type. Summary of the overall study and its limitations: Clinical and demographic metadata were provided uncurated, with the amount varying by source and participant.

This receptor chain uses TRBV6-2 or TRBV6-3 and TRBJ2-7; TRBD2 agrees with 12 junctional bases. This receptor was obtained from a human donor in a cohort sampled during active COVID-19. Sequenced sample: peripheral blood. The encoded CDR3 is CASSYSASGGVPPREQYF. The DNA sequence is given as TGTGCCAGCAGTTACTCGGCTAGCGGGGGGGTCCCCCCCCGCGAGCAGTACTTC.